This T cell receptor beta chain emerged from a study of blood T cell repertoires in COVID-19. Study information: Researchers got acute and convalescent COVID-19 samples from the United States, Italy and Spain.

Profiled with immunoSEQ multiplex PCR; TCRdb holds only in-frame clones, not every one. The sample lists fewer than 70,000 clones, less than 90% occurring once. The V gene lost 7 bases and the J gene lost 0 bases, with 9 bases spanning the gap. CDR1 is MDHEN and CDR2 is SYDVKM in the germline V gene. This CDR3 spans 14 amino acids. Sequenced input: peripheral blood. This rearrangement joins TRBV28 to TRBJ2-2; TRBD1 might be the D (6 bases). The TCR comes from a woman in her seventies with active COVID-19. Here the CDR3 reads CASIWTANTGELFF. The CDR3 nucleotides read TGTGCCAGCATCTGGACAGCGAACACCGGGGAGCTGTTTTTT.